Listed below are T cell receptor beta chains from one sample, sequenced in a study of graft-versus-host responses after intestinal transplantation. This table comes from immunoSEQ multiplex PCR, and its TCRdb copy is limited to in-frame clones, with some not included. The table includes over 80,000 clones, roughly 83% detected once. The source material was PBMCs, sampled 255 days after intestinal transplant. The receptor set was obtained from a human patient who received an intestinal transplant, so some T cells may come from the graft donor. CDR3s include the opening cysteine and the closing phenylalanine or tryptophan. The D gene is left open where the match is weak. Size tells how often a clone was seen (once, few, many) or the class of an expanded clone, and some rows leave it out.

j_gene: TRBJ1-2
v_gene: TRBV9
abundance: .
d_gene: .
CDR3nt: TGTGCCAGCAGCGACCGAAGGACAGAATCTAACTATGGCTACACCTTC
CDR3aa: CASSDRRTESNYGYTF

j_gene: TRBJ2-5
v_gene: TRBV4-3
abundance: .
d_gene: TRBD2
CDR3nt: TGCGCCAGCAGCCAAGATCTATACGGGGGGGAGACCCAGTACTTC
CDR3aa: CASSQDLYGGETQYF

j_gene: TRBJ2-1
v_gene: TRBV7-6
abundance: .
d_gene: TRBD2
CDR3nt: TGTGCCAGCAGCTTAGGTATAGGACTAGCGATGGATGAGCAGTTCTTC
CDR3aa: CASSLGIGLAMDEQFF

j_gene: TRBJ2-2
v_gene: TRBV7-8
abundance: .
d_gene: .
CDR3nt: TGTGCCAGCAGCTTAGTGGGGGCCGCGAACACCGGGGAGCTGTTTTTT
CDR3aa: CASSLVGAANTGELFF

j_gene: TRBJ2-7
v_gene: TRBV6-6
abundance: .
d_gene: TRBD1
CDR3nt: TGTGCCACCTATGGGACCGGGACAGGGTCCTACGAGCAGTACTTC
CDR3aa: CATYGTGTGSYEQYF

j_gene: TRBJ2-7
v_gene: TRBV7-6
abundance: .
d_gene: .
CDR3nt: TGTGCCAGCAGCTCGACAGGGGAAGCGGGGGGAGAGCAGTACTTC
CDR3aa: CASSSTGEAGGEQYF

j_gene: TRBJ2-1
v_gene: TRBV5-1
abundance: .
d_gene: TRBD1
CDR3nt: TGCGCCAGCAGCCCTGGGACAGGGCCAGCCTACAATGAGCAGTTCTTC
CDR3aa: CASSPGTGPAYNEQFF

j_gene: TRBJ2-5
v_gene: TRBV6-4
abundance: once
d_gene: TRBD1
CDR3nt: TGTGCCAGCAGGGGGGACAGGGGGCAAGAGACCCAGTACTTC
CDR3aa: CASRGDRGQETQYF

j_gene: TRBJ2-7
v_gene: TRBV19
abundance: .
d_gene: TRBD2
CDR3nt: TGTGCCAGTAGTATTTGGAGGGCTAGCGGGACCGGCGAGCAGTACTTC
CDR3aa: CASSIWRASGTGEQYF

j_gene: TRBJ1-1
v_gene: TRBV2
abundance: .
d_gene: .
CDR3nt: TGTGCCAGCAGCCGAGACGGGGACACTGAAGCTTTCTTT
CDR3aa: CASSRDGDTEAFF

j_gene: TRBJ2-7
v_gene: TRBV28
abundance: .
d_gene: .
CDR3nt: TGTGCCAGCACCGAGGGGGACTCCACCTACGAGCAGTACTTC
CDR3aa: CASTEGDSTYEQYF

j_gene: TRBJ1-5
v_gene: TRBV5-5
abundance: .
d_gene: TRBD1
CDR3nt: TGTGCCAGCACCCCAACAGGGGTTTTAAGCAATCAGCCCCAGCATTTT
CDR3aa: CASTPTGVLSNQPQHF

j_gene: TRBJ1-5
v_gene: TRBV6-5
abundance: .
d_gene: .
CDR3nt: TGTGCCAGCAGTAGGGGCCATAACAATCAGCCCCAGCATTTT
CDR3aa: CASSRGHNNQPQHF

j_gene: TRBJ2-2
v_gene: TRBV7-9
abundance: .
d_gene: .
CDR3nt: TGTGCCAGCAGCTCACAGGGTCCCGGGGAGCTGTTTTTT
CDR3aa: CASSSQGPGELFF

j_gene: TRBJ2-2
v_gene: TRBV4-2
abundance: .
d_gene: .
CDR3nt: TGTGCCAGCAGCCAAGACGAGGGGGTCGCCGGGGAGCTGTTTTTT
CDR3aa: CASSQDEGVAGELFF

j_gene: TRBJ1-3
v_gene: TRBV28
abundance: few
d_gene: .
CDR3nt: TGTGCCAGCAGTTTTCACATTCCTACAGGAAACACCATATATTTT
CDR3aa: CASSFHIPTGNTIYF

j_gene: TRBJ1-5
v_gene: TRBV29-1
abundance: .
d_gene: .
CDR3nt: TGCAGCGTTGAGTTCCCAGGAGAGGGTCAGCCCCAGCATTTT
CDR3aa: CSVEFPGEGQPQHF

j_gene: TRBJ2-2
v_gene: TRBV30
abundance: .
d_gene: TRBD1
CDR3nt: TGTGCCTGGAGTGTACAGGGGGCGTACACCGGGGAGCTGTTTTTT
CDR3aa: CAWSVQGAYTGELFF

j_gene: TRBJ1-2
v_gene: TRBV13
abundance: .
d_gene: .
CDR3nt: TGTGCCAGCAGCTCCCCTCGGGTTCTCCTTAACTATGGCTACACCTTC
CDR3aa: CASSSPRVLLNYGYTF

j_gene: TRBJ1-2
v_gene: TRBV27
abundance: .
d_gene: .
CDR3nt: TGTGCCAGCAGTCCCCCGGGCGGTAATAGTGGCTACACCTTC
CDR3aa: CASSPPGGNSGYTF

j_gene: TRBJ1-5
v_gene: TRBV5-6
abundance: once
d_gene: .
CDR3nt: TGTGCCAGCAGCTTGATGGCAGGGCTTTATAGCAATCAGCCCCAGCATTTT
CDR3aa: CASSLMAGLYSNQPQHF

j_gene: TRBJ1-6
v_gene: TRBV6-6
abundance: once
d_gene: TRBD1
CDR3nt: TGTGCCAGCAGTTACCTGGACAGGGTAGAATCACCCCTCCACTTT
CDR3aa: CASSYLDRVESPLHF

j_gene: TRBJ2-3
v_gene: TRBV6-1
abundance: .
d_gene: .
CDR3nt: TGTGCCAGCAGTGAAGCGAGCGGAGCGGCAGATACGCAGTATTTT
CDR3aa: CASSEASGAADTQYF

j_gene: TRBJ1-5
v_gene: TRBV15
abundance: once
d_gene: .
CDR3nt: TGTGCCACCAGCAGAGAAGGCGGAAGCAATCAGCCCCAGCATTTT
CDR3aa: CATSREGGSNQPQHF

j_gene: TRBJ2-7
v_gene: TRBV11-2
abundance: .
d_gene: .
CDR3nt: TGTGCCAGCTCCCGGGGGACTGCCTACGAGCAGTACTTC
CDR3aa: CASSRGTAYEQYF